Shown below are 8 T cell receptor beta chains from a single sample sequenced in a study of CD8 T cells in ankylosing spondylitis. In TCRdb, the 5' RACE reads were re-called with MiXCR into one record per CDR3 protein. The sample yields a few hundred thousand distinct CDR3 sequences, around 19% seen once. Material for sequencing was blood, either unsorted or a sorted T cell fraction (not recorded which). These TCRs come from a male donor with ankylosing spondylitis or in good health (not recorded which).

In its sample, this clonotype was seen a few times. The CDR3 nucleotides are TGTGCCAGCGAAGACAGGAACACCGGGGAGCTGTTTTTT. As protein: CASEDRNTGELFF. The chain links TRBV6-1 to TRBJ2-2; D perhaps matches TRBD1 (5 bases). Trimming pared 8 bases from V and 1 base from J, leaving 8 bases between. Germline-derived CDR1 and CDR2 are MNHNS and SASEGT. The CDR3 totals 13 residues.

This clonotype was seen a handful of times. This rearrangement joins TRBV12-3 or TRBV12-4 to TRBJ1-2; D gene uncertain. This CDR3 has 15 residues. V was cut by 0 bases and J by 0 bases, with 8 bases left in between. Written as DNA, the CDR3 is TGTGCCAGCAGTTTAGCAGGGATCCCTAACTATGGCTACACCTTC. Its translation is CASSLAGIPNYGYTF.

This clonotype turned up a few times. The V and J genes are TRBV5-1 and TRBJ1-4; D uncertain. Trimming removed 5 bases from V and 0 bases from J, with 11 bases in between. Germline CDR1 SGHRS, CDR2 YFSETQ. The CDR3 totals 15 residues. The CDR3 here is CASSLGSATNEKLFF. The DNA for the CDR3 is TGCGCCAGCAGTCTTGGGTCTGCAACTAATGAAAAACTGTTTTTT.

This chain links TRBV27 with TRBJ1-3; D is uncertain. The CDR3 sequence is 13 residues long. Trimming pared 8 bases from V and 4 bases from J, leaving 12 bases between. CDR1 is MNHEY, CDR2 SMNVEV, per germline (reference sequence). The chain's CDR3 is CASPRQHGNTIYF. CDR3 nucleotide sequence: TGTGCCAGCCCCCGCCAGCACGGAAACACCATATATTTT.

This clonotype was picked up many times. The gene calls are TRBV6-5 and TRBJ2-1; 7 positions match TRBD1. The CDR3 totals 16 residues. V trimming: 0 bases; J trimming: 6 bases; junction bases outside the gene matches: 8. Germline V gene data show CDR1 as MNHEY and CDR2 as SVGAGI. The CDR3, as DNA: TGTGCCAGCAGTTACTCCCGACAGGGTTGGTTCAATGAGCAGTTCTTC. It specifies CASSYSRQGWFNEQFF.

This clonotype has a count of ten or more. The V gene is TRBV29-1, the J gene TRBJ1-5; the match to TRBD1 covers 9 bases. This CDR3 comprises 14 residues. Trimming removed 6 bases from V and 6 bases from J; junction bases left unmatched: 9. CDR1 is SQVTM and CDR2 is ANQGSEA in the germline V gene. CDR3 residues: CSVVYGTGSQPQHF. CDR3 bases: TGCAGCGTAGTATACGGGACAGGGAGTCAGCCCCAGCATTTT.

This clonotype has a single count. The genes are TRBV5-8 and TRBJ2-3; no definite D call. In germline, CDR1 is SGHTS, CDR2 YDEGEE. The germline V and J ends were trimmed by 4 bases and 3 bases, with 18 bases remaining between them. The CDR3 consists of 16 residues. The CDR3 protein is CASSDGLGLSTDTQYF. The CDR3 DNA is TGTGCCAGCAGCGACGGGTTGGGGTTATCGACAGATACGCAGTATTTT.

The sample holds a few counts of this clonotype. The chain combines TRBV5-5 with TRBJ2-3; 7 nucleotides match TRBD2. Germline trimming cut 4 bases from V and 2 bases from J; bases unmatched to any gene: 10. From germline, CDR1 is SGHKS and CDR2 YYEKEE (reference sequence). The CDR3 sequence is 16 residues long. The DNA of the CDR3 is TGTGCCAGCAGCCAGGCCGGGACTACCGCCACAGATACGCAGTATTTT. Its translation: CASSQAGTTATDTQYF.